Listed below are T cell receptor beta chains from one sample, sequenced in a study of technical replicates of blood from a handful of donors. The assay was immunoSEQ multiplex PCR, and TCRdb's table has in-frame clones only and misses some. The sample includes about 63,000 clones, around nine tenths of them seen just once. Material for sequencing was PBMCs. These receptors were taken from a human donor in good health. Some clones in this sample may be carry-over from other donors' samples. Both conserved end residues are part of each CDR3. A D gene is named only where the DNA matches it firmly. Size tells how often a clone was seen (once, few, many) or the class of an expanded clone, and some rows leave it out.

J | size | V | D | DNA | CDR3
TRBJ1-5 | . | TRBV19 | . | TGTGCCAGTAGTACCCAAACAAAGACAGGTAGGGCTTATCAGCCCCAGCATTTT | CASSTQTKTGRAYQPQHF
TRBJ1-6 | . | TRBV6-5 | . | TGTGCCAGCAGTTACACTGGGGGGAGGAATTCACCCCTCCACTTT | CASSYTGGRNSPLHF
TRBJ2-7 | . | TRBV7-6 | . | TGTGCCAGCAGCTTAGATCGGACATCCTACGAGCAGTACTTC | CASSLDRTSYEQYF
TRBJ2-7 | . | TRBV27 | . | TGTGCCAGCAGTTTTACTAGAATCCACGAGCAGTACTTC | CASSFTRIHEQYF
TRBJ2-3 | . | TRBV7-3 | TRBD2 | TGTGCCAGCAGCCCGAGGACTAGCGGGACCACAGATACGCAGTATTTT | CASSPRTSGTTDTQYF
TRBJ1-1 | once | TRBV18 | TRBD1 | TGTGCCAGCTCACCCGGACAGGGGGGTACTGAAGCTTTCTTT | CASSPGQGGTEAFF
TRBJ2-3 | . | TRBV15 | TRBD2 | TGTGCCACCAGCAGACACCTGGTCCTAGCGGGGGGACGAAGCACAGATACGCAGTATTTT | CATSRHLVLAGGRSTDTQYF
TRBJ2-7 | once | TRBV30 | TRBD2 | TGTGCCTGGTCTAGCGGGAGCTCCTACGAGCAGTACTTC | CAWSSGSSYEQYF
TRBJ1-5 | . | TRBV15 | . | TGTGCCACCCGGGGGGCCAGGGATAATCAGCCCCAGCATTTT | CATRGARDNQPQHF
TRBJ1-2 | . | TRBV7-2 | . | TGTGCCAGCAGCTTAGGTCAGGTCGGAACCTTC | CASSLGQVGTF
TRBJ2-3 | . | TRBV4-1 | TRBD2 | TGCGCCAGCAGCCGGATAGCGGGGATCACAGATACGCAGTATTTT | CASSRIAGITDTQYF
TRBJ2-7 | once | TRBV28 | TRBD2 | TGTGCCAGCAGTTCTTTAAGTCCCAGCGGGAGCCTCCTCCTTGAGCAGTACTTC | CASSSLSPSGSLLLEQYF
TRBJ2-5 | . | TRBV2 | . | TGTGCCAGCAGTGAGGATTTGGGGGGTGGCGAGACCCAGTACTTC | CASSEDLGGGETQYF
TRBJ2-2 | . | TRBV29-1 | TRBD1 | TGCAGCGTTGGCGGACAGGGATTAACCGGGGAGCTGTTTTTT | CSVGGQGLTGELFF
TRBJ2-1 | few | TRBV7-2 | . | TGTGCCAGCAGCTCCCCATCGGTTCGAGTAGCTGAGCAGTTCTTC | CASSSPSVRVAEQFF
TRBJ1-1 | . | TRBV10-3 | TRBD1 | TGTGCCATCCAGGGACAGGAGAACACTGAAGCTTTCTTT | CAIQGQENTEAFF
TRBJ2-5 | . | TRBV15 | TRBD1 | TGTGCCACCAGCAGAGATCCAGGGGGCGGTCAAGAGACCCAGTACTTC | CATSRDPGGGQETQYF
TRBJ2-3 | . | TRBV18 | . | TGTGCCAGCTCACCCTCTAGCGTTCCGCTAGGTACGCAGTATTTT | CASSPSSVPLGTQYF
TRBJ1-3 | . | TRBV10-3 | TRBD1 | TGTGCCATCAGTGACACAGGGGGCTCTGGAAACACCATATATTTT | CAISDTGGSGNTIYF
TRBJ2-5 | few | TRBV5-7 | . | TGTGCCAGCAGCTTGGACAGGGACCCCCCGTACCAAGAGACCCAGTACTTC | CASSLDRDPPYQETQYF
TRBJ2-1 | . | TRBV7-2 | TRBD2 | TGTGCCAGCAGCTTCTTTAGCGGGGGGGCCTACAATGAGCAGTTCTTC | CASSFFSGGAYNEQFF
TRBJ2-7 | once | TRBV4-2 | TRBD2 | TGTGCCAGCAGCCAAGAGGAAGCGGGAGTTTTCGAGCAGTACTTC | CASSQEEAGVFEQYF
TRBJ1-4 | . | TRBV10-3 | . | TGTGCCATCAGTGAGTTAAGAGCGACAGCCTTTAATGAAAAACTGTTTTTT | CAISELRATAFNEKLFF
TRBJ2-1 | . | TRBV5-4 | . | TGTGCCAGCAGCGGCTTAGGGGAGGATGAGCAGTTCTTC | CASSGLGEDEQFF
TRBJ1-5 | few | TRBV6-1 | TRBD1 | TGTGCCAGCAGTGAATATTTGACAGGGGGCCAGCCCCAGCATTTT | CASSEYLTGGQPQHF
TRBJ1-5 | . | TRBV27 | TRBD1 | TGTGCCAGCAGTGCGGGTTGGGGACAGGGCAATCAGCCCCAGCATTTT | CASSAGWGQGNQPQHF
TRBJ2-2 | . | TRBV7-9 | . | TGTGCCAGCAGCTTAAGGGGAAAGAACACCGGGGAGCTGTTTTTT | CASSLRGKNTGELFF
TRBJ2-6 | . | TRBV7-3 | TRBD1 | TGTGCCAGCAGCTTAAGTCCAGGGGGCGCAACTGGGGCCAACGTCCTGACTTTC | CASSLSPGGATGANVLTF
TRBJ1-3 | . | TRBV5-6 | . | TGTGCCAGCAGCTTCAAAACGGGGACAGGAAACACCATATATTTT | CASSFKTGTGNTIYF
TRBJ1-5 | few | TRBV2 | TRBD1 | TGTGCCAGCAGTTACAGGGGGGGTCAGCCCCAGCATTTT | CASSYRGGQPQHF
TRBJ2-2 | . | TRBV5-1 | TRBD1 | TGCGCCAGCAGCGGACAGGCGATGAACACCGGGGAGCTGTTTTTT | CASSGQAMNTGELFF
TRBJ1-6 | . | TRBV27 | TRBD1 | TGTGCCAGCAGTTTATACAGGGGAGACTCACCCCTCCACTTT | CASSLYRGDSPLHF
TRBJ2-2 | . | TRBV27 | TRBD1 | TGTGCCAGCATCTTGACAGGGGACACCGGGGAGCTGTTTTTT | CASILTGDTGELFF
TRBJ1-6 | . | TRBV2 | . | TGTGCCAGCAGTGATGGGGCGCGTAATTCACCCCTCCACTTT | CASSDGARNSPLHF
TRBJ2-7 | . | TRBV5-5 | . | TGTGCCAGCAGTATGGCAGGGGCCTACGAGCAGTACTTC | CASSMAGAYEQYF
TRBJ1-6 | . | TRBV7-8 | . | TGTGCCAGCAGCTCTCCCGGGGGGTTTCGGGAATCACCCCTCCACTTT | CASSSPGGFRESPLHF
TRBJ2-3 | . | TRBV6-5 | TRBD1 | TGTGCCAGCAGTTTCCGAACAGGGGGTCTCACAGATACGCAGTATTTT | CASSFRTGGLTDTQYF
TRBJ2-5 | . | TRBV9 | TRBD2 | TGTGCCAGCAGCGTGGGCGGGGGGGCCGGAGAGACCCAGTACTTC | CASSVGGGAGETQYF
TRBJ1-2 | . | TRBV7-9 | . | TGTGCCAGCAGCTCGATATTGGGACCGCAAGTCAGGGGTGGCTACACCTTC | CASSSILGPQVRGGYTF
TRBJ1-1 | . | TRBV18 | TRBD1 | TGTGCCAGCTCACCACGACAGGGGACGGTTGAAGCTTTCTTT | CASSPRQGTVEAFF
TRBJ2-5 | . | TRBV7-8 | TRBD1 | TGTGCCAGCAGGGACAGGGCTCAAGAGACCCAGTACTTC | CASRDRAQETQYF
TRBJ2-7 | . | TRBV4-1 | TRBD1 | TGCGCCAGCAGCCCTCGGACAGGGGGCCCTAACGAGCAGTACTTC | CASSPRTGGPNEQYF
TRBJ1-2 | . | TRBV5-4 | . | TGTGCCAGCAGGTGGGGGGGCCTTTCTAACTATGGCTACACCTTC | CASRWGGLSNYGYTF
TRBJ2-7 | . | TRBV5-6 | . | TGTGCCAGCAGCCCTTTAGGGGCGGGGATCTACGAGCAGTACTTC | CASSPLGAGIYEQYF
TRBJ2-3 | once | TRBV7-3 | TRBD2 | TGTGCCAGCAGCATTAGCGGGAGCACAGATACGCAGTATTTT | CASSISGSTDTQYF
TRBJ1-6 | few | TRBV19 | . | TGTGCCAGTAGTAAGCAGCAGGCCAATTCACCCCTCCACTTT | CASSKQQANSPLHF
TRBJ2-3 | . | TRBV2 | . | TGTGCCAGCAGTGTCCGGGGAACAGATACGCAGTATTTT | CASSVRGTDTQYF
TRBJ2-5 | . | TRBV25-1 | TRBD2 | TGTGCCAGCAGTCGACTAGCGGGGATAGAGACCCAGTACTTC | CASSRLAGIETQYF
TRBJ1-5 | once | TRBV23-1 | . | TGCGCCAGCAGTCGTCTCTGGACGGGTAGGTGTAGCGGCAATCAGCCCCAGCATTTT | CASSRLWTGRCSGNQPQHF
TRBJ2-1 | . | TRBV7-2 | . | TGTGCCAGCAGCTTAGAGTACGGTTCCTACAATGAGCAGTTCTTC | CASSLEYGSYNEQFF
TRBJ1-2 | . | TRBV2 | . | TGTGCCAGCAGTGACAGGATAGCTAACTATGGCTACACCTTC | CASSDRIANYGYTF
TRBJ1-2 | . | TRBV5-5 | . | TGTGCCAGCAGCCGGCGGGGCAACTATGGCTACACCTTC | CASSRRGNYGYTF
TRBJ2-7 | . | TRBV6-5 | TRBD2 | TGTGCCAGCAGTTATTCCGGACTAGCGGAAACCTACGAGCAGTACTTC | CASSYSGLAETYEQYF
TRBJ1-4 | . | TRBV7-9 | TRBD1 | TGTGCCAGCAGCCTCGGACAGGGACTAACTCCTGAAAAACTGTTTTTT | CASSLGQGLTPEKLFF
TRBJ2-5 | . | TRBV7-9 | TRBD2 | TGTGCCAGCACCAATGAGGGGCGGGGGGCGGAGACCCAGTACTTC | CASTNEGRGAETQYF